The rows below give T cell receptor beta chains drawn from one sample of a study of regulatory T cells in long-lasting Graves disease. TCRdb reprocessed the multiplex PCR reads via MiXCR and lists one record per CDR3 protein. Here the sample spans 350,000 to 450,000 distinct CDR3 sequences, more than 13% being singletons. A further study also used this sample, focusing on T cells in Graves' hyperthyroidism and ophthalmopathy.

The sample here was peripheral blood mononuclear cells (PBMCs), taken at new diagnosis, from a patient treated with antithyroid drugs. Receptor source: a woman aged 30 to 39 with Graves disease. CDR3s include the opening cysteine and the closing phenylalanine or tryptophan. D genes are given only for firm matches. Where a row states a size, it is once, few, many or the class of an expanded clone; other rows omit it.

cdr3_nt: TGTGCCAGCAGCCCGGGACTACCATCTAACGAGCAGTACTTC; cdr3_aa: CASSPGLPSNEQYF; j_call: TRBJ2-7; clone_size: many; v_call: TRBV3-1; d_call: TRBD2
cdr3_nt: TGTGCCAGCAGCCAAACGGACCGAGGGGCTTTCTTT; cdr3_aa: CASSQTDRGAFF; j_call: TRBJ1-1; clone_size: many; v_call: TRBV3-1; d_call: NA
cdr3_nt: TGTGCCAGCAGTTACGGGTGGGGCAATCAGCCCCAGCATTTT; cdr3_aa: CASSYGWGNQPQHF; j_call: TRBJ1-5; clone_size: few; v_call: TRBV6-9; d_call: NA
cdr3_nt: TGCAGTGCTCGGGGCGGAAGCTCCTACGAGCAGTACTTC; cdr3_aa: CSARGGSSYEQYF; j_call: TRBJ2-7; clone_size: many; v_call: TRBV20-1; d_call: NA
cdr3_nt: TGTGCCAGCAGCTCCTGGACTAGCGGGAAGGGCTACGAGCAGTACTTC; cdr3_aa: CASSSWTSGKGYEQYF; j_call: TRBJ2-7; clone_size: NA; v_call: TRBV5-4; d_call: TRBD2
cdr3_nt: TGCAGCGTTGGATATGTAGCGGGACGAGGCAATGAGCAGTTCTTC; cdr3_aa: CSVGYVAGRGNEQFF; j_call: TRBJ2-1; clone_size: many; v_call: TRBV29-1; d_call: TRBD2
cdr3_nt: TGTGCCAGCAGTTTGGGCCCATTTCAGCCCCAGCATTTT; cdr3_aa: CASSLGPFQPQHF; j_call: TRBJ1-5; clone_size: many; v_call: TRBV28; d_call: NA
cdr3_nt: TGTGCCAGCAGCCAAGGGGGTCTTGGAGGTGAAAAACTGTTTTTT; cdr3_aa: CASSQGGLGGEKLFF; j_call: TRBJ1-4; clone_size: NA; v_call: TRBV6-1; d_call: NA
cdr3_nt: TGCGCCAGCAGCTTGCTCGCCATATTATCGGCGGGAAACAATGAGCAGTTCTTC; cdr3_aa: CASSLLAILSAGNNEQFF; j_call: TRBJ2-1; clone_size: many; v_call: TRBV5-1; d_call: NA
cdr3_nt: TGTGCCAGCAGTTACGGGAAAGGGGGCGGGGGAAGGGGGGGCACTGAAGCTTTCTTT; cdr3_aa: CASSYGKGGGGRGGTEAFF; j_call: TRBJ1-1; clone_size: NA; v_call: TRBV6-2/TRBV6-3; d_call: TRBD1
cdr3_nt: TGTGCCAGCAGCGGGGAAAGTCCACAGGACCCCATGAGAGTGAATACGCAGTATTTT; cdr3_aa: CASSGESPQDPMRVNTQYF; j_call: TRBJ2-3; clone_size: many; v_call: TRBV5-5; d_call: NA
cdr3_nt: TGCAGTGCTAGTCCCGGGACTAGCGAGAAGTTATATCCCTACGAGCAGTACTTC; cdr3_aa: CSASPGTSEKLYPYEQYF; j_call: TRBJ2-7; clone_size: few; v_call: TRBV20-1; d_call: TRBD2
cdr3_nt: TGCAGTGCCTCCGAACAGCAAACCGGGGAGCTGTTTTTT; cdr3_aa: CSASEQQTGELFF; j_call: TRBJ2-2; clone_size: few; v_call: TRBV20-1; d_call: NA
cdr3_nt: TGTGCCTGGAGTGGGCAGCACAATGAGCAGTTCTTC; cdr3_aa: CAWSGQHNEQFF; j_call: TRBJ2-1; clone_size: many; v_call: TRBV30; d_call: NA
cdr3_nt: TGTGCCAGCAGTCGCTACGAGCAGTACTTC; cdr3_aa: CASSRYEQYF; j_call: TRBJ2-7; clone_size: many; v_call: TRBV28; d_call: NA
cdr3_nt: TGTGCCAGCAGCGTAGGACAGGGGGCTTTCTACGAGCAGTACTTC; cdr3_aa: CASSVGQGAFYEQYF; j_call: TRBJ2-7; clone_size: many; v_call: TRBV7-9; d_call: TRBD1
cdr3_nt: TGCAGTGCTAGAGCTCTGGCGCGCGGGTCGAGCTCCTACAATGAGCAGTTCTTC; cdr3_aa: CSARALARGSSSYNEQFF; j_call: TRBJ2-1; clone_size: NA; v_call: TRBV20-1; d_call: NA
cdr3_nt: TGTGCCAGCAGCCCCGGGACTAGCGGGGCCTACTCCTACGAGCAGTACTTC; cdr3_aa: CASSPGTSGAYSYEQYF; j_call: TRBJ2-7; clone_size: many; v_call: TRBV3-1; d_call: TRBD2
cdr3_nt: TGTGCCAGCAAGCTGGACATCTCGAACTCTGGAAACACCATATATTTT; cdr3_aa: CASKLDISNSGNTIYF; j_call: TRBJ1-3; clone_size: many; v_call: TRBV12-3/TRBV12-4; d_call: NA
cdr3_nt: TGTGCCAGCAGGCAGACTAGTACAGATACGCAGTATTTT; cdr3_aa: CASRQTSTDTQYF; j_call: TRBJ2-3; clone_size: many; v_call: TRBV12-3/TRBV12-4; d_call: NA
cdr3_nt: TGTGCCAGCAGCCCCCGACAGGGGGCTCGAGGGGAAAAACTGTTTTTT; cdr3_aa: CASSPRQGARGEKLFF; j_call: TRBJ1-4; clone_size: NA; v_call: TRBV11-2; d_call: TRBD1
cdr3_nt: TGTGCCAGCAGCCGTACAGGGGACACCTACGAGCAGTACTTC; cdr3_aa: CASSRTGDTYEQYF; j_call: TRBJ2-7; clone_size: many; v_call: TRBV27; d_call: TRBD1
cdr3_nt: TGTGCCAGCAGTGTCGACAGGGGACAATACAATGAGCAGTTCTTC; cdr3_aa: CASSVDRGQYNEQFF; j_call: TRBJ2-1; clone_size: NA; v_call: TRBV2; d_call: TRBD1
cdr3_nt: TGTGCCACTTTAGGGGGAGTCGGCTACACCTTC; cdr3_aa: CATLGGVGYTF; j_call: TRBJ1-2; clone_size: NA; v_call: TRBV19; d_call: NA
cdr3_nt: TGTGCCAGCAGTTTAGGGGTCACAACGAACACTGAAGCTTTCTTT; cdr3_aa: CASSLGVTTNTEAFF; j_call: TRBJ1-1; clone_size: many; v_call: TRBV27; d_call: NA
cdr3_nt: TGCAGTGCTAGTCCCCCGGGGACTCAGCCCCAGCATTTT; cdr3_aa: CSASPPGTQPQHF; j_call: TRBJ1-5; clone_size: NA; v_call: TRBV20-1; d_call: NA
cdr3_nt: TGTGCCACCAGTGATGCCAGGGGGCTTCAGCCCCAGCATTTT; cdr3_aa: CATSDARGLQPQHF; j_call: TRBJ1-5; clone_size: NA; v_call: TRBV24-1; d_call: TRBD1
cdr3_nt: TGCGCCAGCAGCTTGGGTACTCAAGCAACTAATGAAAAACTGTTTTTT; cdr3_aa: CASSLGTQATNEKLFF; j_call: TRBJ1-4; clone_size: NA; v_call: TRBV5-1; d_call: NA
cdr3_nt: TGTGCCAGCAGCCAAGATCGGAGCGGGAGGGCCGGCAATGAGCAGTTCTTC; cdr3_aa: CASSQDRSGRAGNEQFF; j_call: TRBJ2-1; clone_size: NA; v_call: TRBV4-2; d_call: TRBD2
cdr3_nt: TGTGCCAGCAGTGAACAGGGTATTAACACTGAAGCTTTCTTT; cdr3_aa: CASSEQGINTEAFF; j_call: TRBJ1-1; clone_size: many; v_call: TRBV2; d_call: NA
cdr3_nt: TGTGCCAGCAGTTTTCCACCCCAACTAGCCGAGGTGACCCAGTACTTC; cdr3_aa: CASSFPPQLAEVTQYF; j_call: TRBJ2-5; clone_size: many; v_call: TRBV6-2/TRBV6-3; d_call: NA
cdr3_nt: TGTGCCACCAGCAGAGACTTAACCCTCTCCAGCAATCAGCCCCAGCATTTT; cdr3_aa: CATSRDLTLSSNQPQHF; j_call: TRBJ1-5; clone_size: many; v_call: TRBV15; d_call: NA
cdr3_nt: TGTGCCAGCAGTTTCAGCTCTGGAAACACCATATATTTT; cdr3_aa: CASSFSSGNTIYF; j_call: TRBJ1-3; clone_size: many; v_call: TRBV12-3/TRBV12-4; d_call: NA
cdr3_nt: TGTGCCTGGAGTGTGGACAGGGGGTGGTCACCCCTCCACTTT; cdr3_aa: CAWSVDRGWSPLHF; j_call: TRBJ1-6; clone_size: many; v_call: TRBV30; d_call: TRBD1
cdr3_nt: TGCGCCACTACCCAGGGCGGGATGCAGCAGTTCTTC; cdr3_aa: CATTQGGMQQFF; j_call: TRBJ2-1; clone_size: few; v_call: TRBV10-2; d_call: NA
cdr3_nt: TGTGCCAGCAGCTTAGGTCAGGATGGAGAGCCCCAGCATTTT; cdr3_aa: CASSLGQDGEPQHF; j_call: TRBJ1-5; clone_size: many; v_call: TRBV13; d_call: NA
cdr3_nt: TGTGCCAGTAGTTGGGGAAACTACGAGCAGTACTTC; cdr3_aa: CASSWGNYEQYF; j_call: TRBJ2-7; clone_size: few; v_call: TRBV19; d_call: NA
cdr3_nt: TGTGCCAGCAGATTCGGACAGGGGAGGACTGAAGCTTTCTTT; cdr3_aa: CASRFGQGRTEAFF; j_call: TRBJ1-1; clone_size: many; v_call: TRBV27; d_call: TRBD1
cdr3_nt: TGTGCCAGCAGTGAACAGGGATTTGGCACAGATACGCAGTATTTT; cdr3_aa: CASSEQGFGTDTQYF; j_call: TRBJ2-3; clone_size: many; v_call: TRBV2; d_call: NA
cdr3_nt: TGTGCCAGCAGCTCCCAGGGTGGGGGGAGTACCGGGGAGCTGTTTTTT; cdr3_aa: CASSSQGGGSTGELFF; j_call: TRBJ2-2; clone_size: few; v_call: TRBV5-5; d_call: NA
cdr3_nt: TGTGCTAGTGGTTTCTTAGGGGTGGAGACCCAGTACTTC; cdr3_aa: CASGFLGVETQYF; j_call: TRBJ2-5; clone_size: many; v_call: TRBV12-5; d_call: NA
cdr3_nt: TGTGCTAGTGGTTCCCTAGGACAGGGATTAACTAACTATGGCTACACCTTC; cdr3_aa: CASGSLGQGLTNYGYTF; j_call: TRBJ1-2; clone_size: NA; v_call: TRBV12-5; d_call: TRBD1
cdr3_nt: TGTGCCAGCAGTAGCGGGAAGCGGGGCCACAATGAGCAGTTCTTC; cdr3_aa: CASSSGKRGHNEQFF; j_call: TRBJ2-1; clone_size: many; v_call: TRBV2; d_call: TRBD2
cdr3_nt: TGTGCCAGCAGTTATGGAGGGACTGGAAACACCATATATTTT; cdr3_aa: CASSYGGTGNTIYF; j_call: TRBJ1-3; clone_size: NA; v_call: TRBV6-9; d_call: NA
cdr3_nt: TGTGCCAGCACGGGGGGGGGGTTGGCGGACACTGAAGCTTTCTTT; cdr3_aa: CASTGGGLADTEAFF; j_call: TRBJ1-1; clone_size: many; v_call: TRBV28; d_call: NA
cdr3_nt: TGTGCCAGCAGCCCCGACAGGGGCCAACTGGAGGAGACCCAGTACTTC; cdr3_aa: CASSPDRGQLEETQYF; j_call: TRBJ2-5; clone_size: many; v_call: TRBV14; d_call: TRBD1
cdr3_nt: TGTGCCAGCAGTCCCCTGGGGTATCGCTATGGCTACACCTTC; cdr3_aa: CASSPLGYRYGYTF; j_call: TRBJ1-2; clone_size: NA; v_call: TRBV27; d_call: NA
cdr3_nt: TGTGCCAGCAGCCCCCGCACGCCTGAGCAGTTCTTC; cdr3_aa: CASSPRTPEQFF; j_call: TRBJ2-1; clone_size: NA; v_call: TRBV7-8; d_call: NA